This is a list of T cell receptor beta chains from one sample in a study of T cells in Graves' hyperthyroidism and ophthalmopathy. TCRdb processed the multiplex PCR reads anew with MiXCR; each CDR3 protein has one entry. This table has some 500,000 distinct CDR3 sequences, approximately 14% appearing once. Input material: blood. The source is a woman aged 18-29 years with Graves' hyperthyroidism. Both conserved end residues are part of each CDR3.

V	J	length	CDR3
TRBV24-1	TRBJ2-3	18	CATSDPTGSSGNTDTQYF
TRBV12-5	TRBJ2-2	14	CASALSGNTGELFF
TRBV20-1	TRBJ2-3	15	CSARVASGGHATQYF
TRBV24-1	TRBJ1-1	13	CATSDNHRPEAFF
TRBV7-8	TRBJ2-1	16	CASSSGYLTGGNEQFF
TRBV4-1	TRBJ1-1	15	CASSQRGGVNTEAFF
TRBV10-3	TRBJ1-2	13	CAITFDRENGYTF
TRBV2	TRBJ2-5	19	CASSESFGQGGLGQETQYF
TRBV11-1	TRBJ2-1	15	CASIPWGSAGGEQFF
TRBV19	TRBJ1-2	13	CASSISGLYGYTF
TRBV10-1	TRBJ2-1	14	CASSDKLQGGEQFF
TRBV7-9	TRBJ2-2	15	CASSLDSLATGEPFF
TRBV12-3/TRBV12-4	TRBJ2-1	13	CASSFNGVNEQFF
TRBV3-1	TRBJ2-1	14	CASSQDITYNEQFF
TRBV12-5	TRBJ2-7	11	CASGSSYEQYF
TRBV27	TRBJ2-2	15	CASSWGWENTGELFF
TRBV10-3	TRBJ2-2	13	CAISQANTGELFF
TRBV3-1	TRBJ2-1	13	CASSLSGSNEQFF
TRBV30	TRBJ1-2	14	CAWSVGQGSYGYTF
TRBV19	TRBJ2-3	17	CASCPASGPRGTDTQYF
TRBV14	TRBJ2-7	15	CASSRGGSTPREQYF
TRBV27	TRBJ2-7	16	CASSLESGSLRFEQYF
TRBV20-1	TRBJ1-4	15	CSAPGYDRVNEKLFF
TRBV2	TRBJ2-5	14	CASSRLAGTQTQYF
TRBV11-3	TRBJ2-1	15	CASSLGSTRYNEQFF
TRBV6-6	TRBJ2-1	14	CASSYRGSYNEQFF